Listed below are T cell receptor beta chains from one sample, sequenced in a study of blood T cell repertoires in COVID-19. Profiled with immunoSEQ multiplex PCR; TCRdb holds only in-frame clones, not every one. This table holds some 270,000 clones, 70% to 90% found once. What was sequenced was PBMCs or T cells enriched from blood (not recorded which). These receptors were collected from a woman younger than 45 who had recovered from COVID-19. The conserved cysteine and the conserved F or W are not part of the CDR3 here. The D gene is left open where the match is weak. Not every row has a clone size; where given, it reads once, few, many or a size class.

d_call	clone_size	v_call	j_call	cdr3_aa
TRBD1	-	TRBV19	TRBJ1-1	ASIQDRMKAEAF
-	-	TRBV5-1	TRBJ1-6	ASESGARNSPLH
-	-	TRBV18	TRBJ1-2	ASSLDRNYGYT
-	few	TRBV27	TRBJ1-5	ASSLMSGAQPQH
TRBD1	-	TRBV6-5	TRBJ1-5	ASTPDRGIFQPQH
TRBD2	-	TRBV3-1/TRBV3-2	TRBJ2-3	ASSQASGRADTQY
-	-	TRBV29-1	TRBJ2-6	SVELGHKPSYGANVLT
-	-	TRBV24-1	TRBJ1-2	ATSDSLGDGYT
-	-	TRBV24-1	TRBJ2-7	ATSDSGRSTEQY
-	few	TRBV9	TRBJ2-2	ASRQGNTGELF
-	-	TRBV9	TRBJ1-6	ASSVQGFGDSPLH
-	-	TRBV5-5	TRBJ1-2	ASSLVRDGASGYT
-	-	TRBV9	TRBJ2-4	ASSAGGKNIQY
TRBD1	few	TRBV5-1	TRBJ2-3	ASSLQGTRTDTQY
-	-	TRBV7-9	TRBJ2-1	ASSFLEEAYNEQF
-	once	TRBV20-1	TRBJ2-5	SASPKWRQETQY
-	-	TRBV4-1	TRBJ2-1	ASSHPRVGLEQF
TRBD1	-	TRBV19	TRBJ2-7	ATSGTGAYEQY
TRBD1	-	TRBV6-5	TRBJ1-1	ASSLGQGIGAF
-	-	TRBV9	TRBJ1-1	ASSVGGVNTEAF
-	-	TRBV3-1/TRBV3-2	TRBJ1-1	ASSPVSGGTEAF
TRBD1	-	TRBV5-1	TRBJ2-7	ASSWTGAYEQY
TRBD2	-	TRBV11-2	TRBJ2-3	ASTWAGESTDTQY
-	-	TRBV2	TRBJ1-1	ASNGDIAPWNTEAF
-	-	TRBV2	TRBJ2-1	ASSQGVHEQF
TRBD1	-	TRBV4-1	TRBJ1-3	ASSPTGGAGNTIY
-	-	TRBV27	TRBJ1-4	ASSPRDRALNEKLF
-	-	TRBV7-9	TRBJ1-4	ASSGGEWINEKLF
-	-	TRBV15	TRBJ1-5	ATSRDRQANQPQH
TRBD1	-	TRBV28	TRBJ1-1	ASSLPKGGRTEAF
-	-	TRBV20-1	TRBJ1-2	SSGVNYGYT